The next 27 T cell receptor beta chains were all read from a single sample in a study of CXCR3-negative and CXCR3-positive naive CD8 T cells. Via 5' RACE with UMI labels, TRB cDNA libraries were prepared. With the 5' RACE reads reprocessed, TCRdb shows one record per CDR3 protein and no DNA. In all, the sample yields 45,000 to 60,000 distinct CDR3 sequences. What was sequenced was naive CXCR3- CD8+ T cells from blood. Regarding subset: CD45RO-CCR7+CD27+CD95- naive CD8+ T cells lacking CXCR3 (TNR3-). The receptors here all came from a human donor in good health. Some clones in this sample may be carry-over from other donors' samples.

The chain carries TRBV25-1 and TRBJ1-5; the TRBD1 assignment by TCRdb is unverifiable without DNA. CDR3 length: 14 residues. Germline V gene lookup returns CDR1 MGHDK and CDR2 SYGVNS. CDR3 protein: CASSDYQGSQPQHF.

This chain connects TRBV4-3 to TRBJ1-5. The CDR3 spans 15 residues. The germline CDR1 and CDR2 sequences are LGHNA and YSLEER. The CDR3 here is CAGSQDLPSNQPQHF.

The V and J genes are TRBV7-6 and TRBJ2-7; TCRdb lists TRBD1, though no DNA is available to test this call. This CDR3 comprises 16 residues. Germline-derived CDR1 and CDR2 are SGHVS and FNYEAQ. CDR3: CASSSLGDTATYEQYF.

The chain has TRBV7-8 and TRBJ2-1; the TCRdb D gene call, TRBD2, has no DNA to confirm it. Per germline, CDR1 SGHVS and CDR2 FQNEAQ. There are 17 residues in the CDR3. The CDR3 loop reads CASSWGGGEPHYNEQFF.

The chain links TRBV7-2 to TRBJ2-7; TCRdb's assignment of TRBD1 cannot be checked, as there is no DNA. The CDR3 has 15 residues. Per the germline V gene, CDR1 is SGHTA and CDR2 is FQGNSA. The CDR3 spells CASSFTGGDAYEQYF.

The rearrangement uses TRBV7-2 and TRBJ2-5. CDR1 is SGHTA, CDR2 FQGNSA, per germline. The CDR3 totals 13 residues. This chain's CDR3 is CASRAHGQETQYF.

This sequence joins TRBV7-8 and TRBJ2-1. The germline V gene has CDR1 SGHVS and CDR2 FQNEAQ. The CDR3 runs 15 residues. The CDR3: CASSSLANSYNEQFF.

The V call is TRBV7-2, the J call TRBJ1-4; the D gene TCRdb calls, TRBD1, cannot be checked with no DNA. Looked up from germline, CDR1 is SGHTA and CDR2 is FQGNSA. The CDR3 extends over 15 amino acids. The CDR3: CASSLGTATNEKLFF.

The chain links TRBV7-8 to TRBJ1-5. The CDR3 covers 16 residues. Germline V gene data show CDR1 as SGHVS and CDR2 as FQNEAQ. The CDR3 is CASSLFTDDSNQPQHF.

The chain employs TRBV5-6 and TRBJ2-1; the D call of TRBD1 rests on TCRdb alone, since no DNA is present to check it. Germline V CDR1 and CDR2: SGHDT, YYEEEE. This CDR3 contains 14 residues. CDR3 region: CASSLRGLDNEQFF.

The chain employs TRBV7-9 and TRBJ2-1; TCRdb indicates TRBD2, and absent DNA this call remains unverified. Germline loops: CDR1 SEHNR, CDR2 FQNEAQ (reference sequence). This CDR3 region has 14 residues. This chain's CDR3 is CATPAGVLYNEQFF. Drawing the rest from reference TRBV7-9 and TRBJ2-1, the complete variable domain is DTGVSQNPRHKITKRGQNVTFRCDPISEHNRLYWYRQTLGQGPEFLTYFQNEAQLEKSRLLSDRFSAERPKGSFSTLEIQRTEQGDSAMYLCATPAGVLYNEQFFGPGTRLTVL.

The chain links TRBV2 to TRBJ2-7. Germline V CDR1 and CDR2: SNHLY, FYNNEI. CDR3 length equals 14 residues. The CDR3 here is CASSDGNRPYEQYF.

This chain links TRBV21-1 with TRBJ2-1. TRBV21-1 is a pseudogene segment. This CDR3 spans 15 amino acids. The CDR3 protein is CASSIRLKPDNEQFF.

The rearrangement joins TRBV12-3 or TRBV12-4 to TRBJ1-1; the TCRdb call, TRBD1, lacks DNA for checking. The CDR3 is 12 amino acids. The CDR3 spells CASSLGQPEAFF.

The rearrangement joins TRBV7-8 to TRBJ2-5; TCRdb's D call of TRBD2 is untestable without DNA. CDR3 length equals 15 residues. Per the germline V gene, CDR1 is SGHVS and CDR2 is FQNEAQ. CDR3 loop: CASSLMLAGPETQYF.

The chain has TRBV7-9 and TRBJ2-3. There are 14 residues in the CDR3. Germline V gene data show CDR1 as SEHNR and CDR2 as FQNEAQ (reference sequence). CDR3 region: CASSSPVGADTQYF.

This chain joins TRBV20-1 and TRBJ2-3; there is no DNA to check the TCRdb D call of TRBD1. The CDR3 has 15 amino acids. In germline, CDR1 is DFQATT, CDR2 SNEGSKA (reference sequence). CDR3 region: CSARDLPGGTDTQYF.

The rearrangement uses TRBV20-1 and TRBJ1-2. The V gene's germline CDR1 is DFQATT and CDR2 SNEGSKA (reference sequence). The CDR3 length is 11 residues. The CDR3 loop reads CSASGNYGYTF.

This clonotype is deemed medium-sized by its frequency. The rearrangement uses TRBV6-5 and TRBJ1-2; TCRdb proposes TRBD1, but this gene call is untestable without DNA. The CDR3 contains 13 residues. CDR1 and CDR2 from the germline V gene are MNHEY and SVGAGI. The CDR3 loop is CASAVGVNYGYTF.

The chain couples TRBV7-8 to TRBJ2-3; TCRdb selects TRBD2, and the lack of DNA leaves this call unchecked. This CDR3 has 15 amino acids. The germline V gene encodes CDR1 SGHVS and CDR2 FQNEAQ. The CDR3 loop is CASNFGGPVADTQYF.

This chain uses TRBV5-1 with TRBJ2-2; TCRdb returns TRBD2, unconfirmable since there is no DNA. The CDR3 covers 16 residues. Looked up from germline, CDR1 is SGHRS and CDR2 is YFSETQ. The CDR3 loop is CASSWTSGENTGELFF.

The gene calls are TRBV4-3 and TRBJ1-4; TCRdb's assignment of TRBD1 cannot be checked, as there is no DNA. This CDR3 is 17 amino acids long. CDR1 LGHNA and CDR2 YSLEER come from the germline V gene. This CDR3 reads CASSQDLSGSLLLKLFF.

The chain is built from TRBV9 and TRBJ2-1; TCRdb reports TRBD2, a call that lacks DNA to check it against. CDR3 length equals 15 residues. The V gene's germline CDR1 is SGDLS and CDR2 YYNGEE. The CDR3 sequence is CASSTSGGSYNEQFF.

The chain has TRBV7-9 and TRBJ2-3; TCRdb selects TRBD2, and the lack of DNA leaves this call unchecked. Germline CDR1 is SEHNR and CDR2 is FQNEAQ (reference sequence). The CDR3 is 18 residues long. The CDR3 region is CASSSGSGGGRWADTQYF.

The rearrangement joins TRBV7-9 to TRBJ2-4. This CDR3 is built from 14 residues. The germline CDR1 and CDR2 sequences are SEHNR and FQNEAQ (reference sequence). The CDR3: CASSSPLAKKIQYF.

The rearrangement links TRBV29-1 to TRBJ2-7; TCRdb's D gene call, TRBD1, goes unchecked for lack of DNA. The germline V gene encodes CDR1 SQVTM and CDR2 ANQGSEA. The CDR3 runs to 15 residues. The CDR3 loop reads CSVEEWTGASYEQYF.

V and J are TRBV7-9 and TRBJ2-7; there is no DNA to check the TCRdb D call of TRBD1. The CDR3 loop spans 12 amino acids. The germline V gene encodes CDR1 SEHNR and CDR2 FQNEAQ (reference sequence). CDR3 amino acids: CASVGISYEQYF.